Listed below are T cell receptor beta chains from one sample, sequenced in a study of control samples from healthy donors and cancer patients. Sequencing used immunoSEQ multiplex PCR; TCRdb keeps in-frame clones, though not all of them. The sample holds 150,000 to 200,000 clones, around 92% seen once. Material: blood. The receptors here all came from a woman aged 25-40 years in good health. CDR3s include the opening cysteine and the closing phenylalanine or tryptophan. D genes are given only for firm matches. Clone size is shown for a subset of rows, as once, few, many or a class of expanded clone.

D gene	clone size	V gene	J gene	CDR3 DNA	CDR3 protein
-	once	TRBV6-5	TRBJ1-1	TGTGCCAGCAGTTACGGCAGGGGAAACACTGAAGCTTTCTTT	CASSYGRGNTEAFF
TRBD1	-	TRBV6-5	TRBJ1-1	TGTGCCAGCAGTAGAGACAGGGCCACTGAAGCTTTCTTT	CASSRDRATEAFF
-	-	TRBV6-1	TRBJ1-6	TGTGCCAGCAGTGATTATAATTCACCCCTCCACTTT	CASSDYNSPLHF
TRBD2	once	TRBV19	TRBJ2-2	TGTGCCAGTAGTGGAGGGACTAGCGGGAGGGGCGGGGAGCTGTTTTTT	CASSGGTSGRGGELFF
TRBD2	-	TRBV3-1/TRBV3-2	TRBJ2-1	TGTGCCAGCAGCAAGCTCGCTAGCGGAGATGAGCAGTTCTTC	CASSKLASGDEQFF
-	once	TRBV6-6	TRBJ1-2	TGTGCCAGCAGAGACAGAGGAAAAAACTATGGCTACACCTTC	CASRDRGKNYGYTF
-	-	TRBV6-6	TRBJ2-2	TGTGCCAGCAGTTACGAGGGGCTGAACACCGGGGAGCTGTTTTTT	CASSYEGLNTGELFF
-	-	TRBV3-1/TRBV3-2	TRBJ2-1	TGTGCCAGCAGCCAGGCTTACAATGAGCAGTTCTTC	CASSQAYNEQFF
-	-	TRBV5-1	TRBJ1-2	TGCGCCAGCAGCCCCGACGGAAACTATGGCTACACCTTC	CASSPDGNYGYTF
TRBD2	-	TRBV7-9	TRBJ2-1	TGTGCCAGCAGCTTAGGGACTAGCTGGGGCAATGAGCAGTTCTTC	CASSLGTSWGNEQFF
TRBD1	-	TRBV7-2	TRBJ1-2	TGTGCCAGCAGCACCAGGGGGAGCTATGGCTACACCTTC	CASSTRGSYGYTF
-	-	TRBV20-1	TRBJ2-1	TGCAGTGCTAGTAACAGGGCGTACAATGAGCAGTTCTTC	CSASNRAYNEQFF
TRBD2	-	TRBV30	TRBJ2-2	TGTGCCTGGATCCCTAGACTAGCGGGAGTAAAGACCGGGGAGCTGTTTTTT	CAWIPRLAGVKTGELFF
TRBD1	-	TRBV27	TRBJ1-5	TGTGCCAGCAGTTTATTGGGACAGGTTAATCAGCCCCAGCATTTT	CASSLLGQVNQPQHF
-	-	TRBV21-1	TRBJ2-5	TGTGCCAGCAGCAAAGGCAGCCCTACTCAAGAGACCCAGTACTTC	CASSKGSPTQETQYF
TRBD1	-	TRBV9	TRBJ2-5	TGTGCCAGCAGCGTAGGGGACAGGGGCCAAGAGACCCAGTACTTC	CASSVGDRGQETQYF
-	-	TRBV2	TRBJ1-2	TGTGCCAGCAGTGACTCCGGGAACTATGGCTACACCTTC	CASSDSGNYGYTF
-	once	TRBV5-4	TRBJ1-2	TGTGCCAGCAGCCTAAGCCGCCAGACTACCTATGGCTACACCTTC	CASSLSRQTTYGYTF
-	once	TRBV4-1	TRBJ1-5	TGCGCCAGCAGCCAGAATCAGCCCCAGCATTTT	CASSQNQPQHF
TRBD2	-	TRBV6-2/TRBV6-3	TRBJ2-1	TGTGCCAGCAGTTACCCCGGACTAGCGGGGGAGAGATACAATGAGCAGTTCTTC	CASSYPGLAGERYNEQFF
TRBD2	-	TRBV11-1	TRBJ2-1	TGTGCCAGCAGCGCCCGACAGCGGGAGGTCTACAATGAGCAGTTCTTC	CASSARQREVYNEQFF
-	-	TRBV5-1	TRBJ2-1	TGCGCCAGCAGCTTGGCAGCGGAGCCCCAGTTCTTC	CASSLAAEPQFF
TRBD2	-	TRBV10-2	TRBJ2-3	TGCGCCAGCAGTGCTCTGACTAGCGGGGAGGATACGCAGTATTTT	CASSALTSGEDTQYF
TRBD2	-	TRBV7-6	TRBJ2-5	TGTGCCAGCAGCTTAGCGCAGCGGGAGGGCCGAAAGACCCAGTACTTC	CASSLAQREGRKTQYF
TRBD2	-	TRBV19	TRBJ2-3	TGTGCCAGTTCGAGCGGGGTAGATACGCAGTATTTT	CASSSGVDTQYF
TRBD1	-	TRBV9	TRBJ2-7	TGTGCCAGCAGCCACCGGGACAGGGGGATCTACGAGCAGTACTTC	CASSHRDRGIYEQYF
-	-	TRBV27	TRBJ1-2	TGTGCCAGCAGTTCATGGGAGGTCAACTATGGCTACATCTTC	CASSSWEVNYGYIF
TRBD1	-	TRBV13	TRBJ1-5	TGTGCCAGCAGCTTAGGGGGGACAGGGGGCGGAAATCAGCCCCAGCATTTT	CASSLGGTGGGNQPQHF
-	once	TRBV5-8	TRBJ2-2	TGTGCCAGCAGCCGTGGACGGAACACCGGGGAGCTGTTTTTT	CASSRGRNTGELFF
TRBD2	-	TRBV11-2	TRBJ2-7	TGTGCCAGCAGCTTAGAACTAGCGGGAGGCTACGAGCAGTACTTC	CASSLELAGGYEQYF
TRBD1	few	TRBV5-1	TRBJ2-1	TGCGCCAGCAGCGAGGGGGCGCCCTACAATGAGCAGTTCTTC	CASSEGAPYNEQFF
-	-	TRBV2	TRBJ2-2	TGTGCCAGCAGTGACGGGACACCATACACCGGGGAGCTGTTTTTT	CASSDGTPYTGELFF